The sequence of this T cell receptor beta chain was determined in a study of vaccination effects on CD4 cells after COVID-19. The study's findings and limits: Clones of infection and vaccine origin contracted markedly late after vaccination.

To note about this clone: The antigen remains undetermined.

Using viral peptide pools, the ViraFEST assay grew out antigen-specific CD4+ T cells prior to sequencing. Cultured cells yielded isolated CD4+ T cells after 10 days. None of these healthy vaccinees had been infected with SARS-CoV-2 before vaccination. Clones were read by immunoSEQ multiplex PCR, and TCRdb kept only the in-frame ones, dropping some. The sample shows over 45,000 clones, about two thirds of them seen only once. Germline CDR1 MDHEN, CDR2 SYDVKM. The V and J ends lost 6 bases and 3 bases, in that order; junction bases with no gene match: 4. CDR3 length: 15 amino acids. The input for sequencing was CD4+ T cells from PBMCs cultured with SARS-CoV-2 spike peptides, taken before COVID-19 vaccination. The J gene is TRBJ2-7, the V gene TRBV28; TRBD2 matches 14 bases. The sequence came from a human donor who received a COVID-19 vaccine. In DNA, the CDR3 is TGTGCCAGCAGCCCCGGACTAGCGGGAGGCTACGAGCAGTACTTC. Its translation: CASSPGLAGGYEQYF.